This T cell receptor beta chain was sequenced for a study of technical replicates of blood from several donors. Repertoires were generated with immunoSEQ multiplex PCR, while TCRdb's copy carries only in-frame clones and drops some. The table has about 12,000 clones, approximately 95% seen once. Sequenced input: PBMCs. This sequence originates from a human donor in good health.

The CDR3 region is CASSRQSIQETQYF. The CDR3, as DNA: TGTGCCAGCAGCCGACAGAGTATACAAGAGACCCAGTACTTC. J is TRBJ2-5 and V is TRBV7-8; tentatively, D is TRBD1 (5 bases). V was clipped by 5 bases and J by 2 bases, with 12 bases between them. Germline values: CDR1 SGHVS, CDR2 FQNEAQ. The CDR3 runs 14 residues.